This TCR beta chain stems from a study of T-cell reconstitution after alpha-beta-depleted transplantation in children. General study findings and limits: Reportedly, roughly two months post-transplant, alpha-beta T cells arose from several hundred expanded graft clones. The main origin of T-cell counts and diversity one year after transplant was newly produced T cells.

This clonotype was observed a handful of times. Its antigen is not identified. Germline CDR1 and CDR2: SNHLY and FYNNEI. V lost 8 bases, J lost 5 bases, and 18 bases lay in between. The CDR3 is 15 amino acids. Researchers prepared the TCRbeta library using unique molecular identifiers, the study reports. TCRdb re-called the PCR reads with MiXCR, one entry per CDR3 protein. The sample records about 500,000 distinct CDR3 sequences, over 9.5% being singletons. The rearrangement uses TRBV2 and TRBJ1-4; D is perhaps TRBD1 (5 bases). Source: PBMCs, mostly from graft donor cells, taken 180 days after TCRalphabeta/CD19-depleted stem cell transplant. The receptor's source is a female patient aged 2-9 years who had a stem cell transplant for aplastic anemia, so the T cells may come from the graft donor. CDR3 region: CASSSNRGRNEKLFF. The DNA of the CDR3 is TGTGCCAGCTCCTCAAACCGGGGCCGGAATGAAAAACTGTTTTTT.